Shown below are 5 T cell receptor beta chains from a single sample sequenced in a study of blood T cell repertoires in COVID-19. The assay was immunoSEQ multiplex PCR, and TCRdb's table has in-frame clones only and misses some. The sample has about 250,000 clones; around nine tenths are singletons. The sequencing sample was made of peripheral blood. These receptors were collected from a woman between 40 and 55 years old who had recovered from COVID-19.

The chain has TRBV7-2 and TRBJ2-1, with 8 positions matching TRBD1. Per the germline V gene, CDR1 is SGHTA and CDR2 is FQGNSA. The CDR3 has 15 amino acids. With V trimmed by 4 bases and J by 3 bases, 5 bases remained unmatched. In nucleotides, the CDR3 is TGTGCCAGCAGCTACCGACAGGGGCGCTACAATGAGCAGTTCTTC. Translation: CASSYRQGRYNEQFF.

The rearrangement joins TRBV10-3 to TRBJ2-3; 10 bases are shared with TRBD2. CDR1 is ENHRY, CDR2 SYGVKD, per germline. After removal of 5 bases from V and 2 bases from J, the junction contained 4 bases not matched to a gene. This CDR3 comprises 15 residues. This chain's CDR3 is CAISSSGGLTDTQYF. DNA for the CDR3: TGTGCCATCAGTAGTAGCGGGGGGCTCACAGATACGCAGTATTTT.

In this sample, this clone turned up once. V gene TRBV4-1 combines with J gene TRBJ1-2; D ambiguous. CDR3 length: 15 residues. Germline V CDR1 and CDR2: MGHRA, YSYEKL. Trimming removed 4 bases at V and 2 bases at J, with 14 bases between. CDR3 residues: CASSREVRNNYGYTF. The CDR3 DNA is TGCGCCAGCAGCCGCGAGGTCAGAAACAACTATGGCTACACCTTC.

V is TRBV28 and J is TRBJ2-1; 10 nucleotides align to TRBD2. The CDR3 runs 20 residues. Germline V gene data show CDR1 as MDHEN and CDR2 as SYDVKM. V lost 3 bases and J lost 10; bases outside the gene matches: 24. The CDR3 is CASSFSDLTGTSEYNEEQFF. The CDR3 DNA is TGTGCCAGCAGTTTCTCCGATCTTACCGGGACTAGCGAATACAATGAAGAGCAGTTCTTC. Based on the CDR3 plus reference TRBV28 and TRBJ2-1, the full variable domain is DVKVTQSSRYLVKRTGEKVFLECVQDMDHENMFWYRQDPGLGLRLIYFSYDVKMKEKGDIPEGYSVSREKKERFSLILESASTNQTSMYLCASSFSDLTGTSEYNEEQFFGPGTRLTVL.

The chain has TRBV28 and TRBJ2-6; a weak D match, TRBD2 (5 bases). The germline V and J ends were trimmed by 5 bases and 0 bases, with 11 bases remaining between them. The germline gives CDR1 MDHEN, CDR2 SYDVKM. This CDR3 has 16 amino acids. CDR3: CASSPPRGSGANVLTF. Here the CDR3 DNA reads TGTGCCAGCAGTCCCCCCCGGGGCTCTGGGGCCAACGTCCTGACTTTC. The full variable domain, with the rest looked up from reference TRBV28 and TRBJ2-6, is DVKVTQSSRYLVKRTGEKVFLECVQDMDHENMFWYRQDPGLGLRLIYFSYDVKMKEKGDIPEGYSVSREKKERFSLILESASTNQTSMYLCASSPPRGSGANVLTFGAGSRLTVL.